Following are 11 T cell receptor beta chains from one sample sequenced in a study of OX40 agonist ivuxolimab in advanced cancers. Sequenced by immunoSEQ multiplex PCR; TCRdb stores in-frame clones only, minus some. The table has 25,000 to 40,000 clones, less than 90% seen once; the top ten hold around 21%. This material consisted of CD4+ or CD8+ T cells sorted from blood, taken in a trial of the OX40 agonist ivuxolimab. Every receptor here comes from an adult with an advanced solid tumor such as melanoma, head and neck, liver or kidney cancer.

V is TRBV5-5 and J is TRBJ2-2, with unresolved D. CDR3 size: 14 residues. The germline V and J ends were trimmed by 4 bases and 1 base, with 8 bases remaining between them. Germline-derived CDR1 and CDR2 are SGHKS and YYEKEE (reference sequence). The CDR3 DNA follows: TGTGCCAGCAGCCCTGGCGAGAACACCGGGGAGCTGTTTTTT. Its translation: CASSPGENTGELFF.

CDR3 sequence: CASGPRLNEQYF. CDR3 DNA sequence: TGTGCCAGCGGGCCCAGGCTCAACGAGCAGTACTTC. V usage is TRBV6-1 and J usage is TRBJ2-7; D unclear. Germline assignment: CDR1 MNHNS and CDR2 SASEGT. The V end lost 8 bases, the J end lost 5 bases, and 13 bases lay between the germline ends. This CDR3 is 12 amino acids long.

This clone was detected once. The gene calls are TRBV7-6 and TRBJ1-1; TRBD1 aligns across 9 bases. Germline V CDR1 and CDR2: SGHVS, FNYEAQ. The CDR3 totals 12 residues. The ends lost 6 bases at V and 8 bases at J; junction bases unmatched: 4. CDR3 DNA: TGTGCCAGCAGACTTGGACAGGGGGAAGCTTTCTTT. Its translation: CASRLGQGEAFF.

The chain uses TRBV7-9 and TRBJ2-2; D remains unclear. Per germline, CDR1 SEHNR and CDR2 FQNEAQ (reference sequence). The CDR3 is 15 residues long. V lost 5 bases, J lost 6 bases, and 16 bases lay in between. The CDR3 spells CASSPPSTAPGELFF. The CDR3 bases are TGTGCCAGCAGCCCCCCCTCCACTGCCCCCGGGGAGCTGTTTTTT. Drawing the rest from reference TRBV7-9 and TRBJ2-2, the complete variable domain is DTGVSQNPRHKITKRGQNVTFRCDPISEHNRLYWYRQTLGQGPEFLTYFQNEAQLEKSRLLSDRFSAERPKGSFSTLEIQRTEQGDSAMYLCASSPPSTAPGELFFGEGSRLTVL.

V usage is TRBV5-1 and J usage is TRBJ2-3, with D possibly TRBD2 on 7 matching bases. Trimming cost V 0 bases and J 3 bases, with 11 bases left between them. There are 15 residues in the CDR3. Looked up from germline, CDR1 is SGHRS and CDR2 is YFSETQ. The CDR3 loop is CASSLEGGATDTQYF. For the CDR3, the DNA is TGCGCCAGCAGCTTGGAGGGGGGGGCAACAGATACGCAGTATTTT.

The V call is TRBV10-3, the J call TRBJ1-1; the D gene is possibly TRBD1 (5 bases). The CDR3 has 11 amino acids. Germline lookup yields CDR1 ENHRY and CDR2 SYGVKD. With 11 bases removed from V and 5 bases from J, the gap between germline ends came to 12 bases. The CDR3 here is CAGGGGTEAFF. CDR3 sequence (DNA): TGTGCCGGGGGGGGAGGAACTGAAGCTTTCTTT.

As regards this clone: Additional DNA sequences in this sample encode the identical CDR3. V is TRBV7-9 and J is TRBJ2-1, with D unresolved. V dropped 1 base and J dropped 4 bases, with 2 bases sitting between them. CDR1 and CDR2 from the germline V gene are SEHNR and FQNEAQ (reference sequence). CDR3 length: 12 residues. CDR3 in amino acids: CASSLGYNEQFF. Here the CDR3 DNA reads TGTGCCAGCAGCTTAGGATACAATGAGCAGTTCTTC. The full variable domain, with the rest looked up from reference TRBV7-9 and TRBJ2-1, is DTGVSQNPRHKITKRGQNVTFRCDPISEHNRLYWYRQTLGQGPEFLTYFQNEAQLEKSRLLSDRFSAERPKGSFSTLEIQRTEQGDSAMYLCASSLGYNEQFFGPGTRLTVL.

The V gene is TRBV4-2, the J gene TRBJ2-7; D gene ambiguous. The CDR3 has 16 residues. In germline, CDR1 is LGHNA, CDR2 YNFKEQ. The V end lost 5 bases, the J end lost 5 bases, and 22 bases lay between the germline ends. The DNA for the CDR3 is TGTGCCAGCAGCGCACGCTCCACAGATGTTTTCGACGAGCAGTACTTC. Translation gives CASSARSTDVFDEQYF.

This chain connects TRBV7-9 to TRBJ2-1, with 7 bases matching TRBD2. The CDR3 contains 14 residues. Trimming cost V 7 bases and J 2 bases; bases outside gene matches: 5. Germline V gene lookup returns CDR1 SEHNR and CDR2 FQNEAQ (reference sequence). The CDR3 region is CASTSGSTYNEQFF. DNA of the CDR3: TGTGCCAGCACTAGCGGCTCCACCTACAATGAGCAGTTCTTC.

This chain uses TRBV28 with TRBJ2-7; D uncertain. V was cut by 5 bases and J by 0 bases, with 8 bases left in between. The CDR3 consists of 13 residues. Germline V lookup: CDR1 MDHEN, CDR2 SYDVKM. DNA for the CDR3: TGTGCCAGCAGTCTGGAATTCTCCTACGAGCAGTACTTC. Amino acids: CASSLEFSYEQYF.

In regard to this clone: A read error may produce the germline difference seen at one junction end. The chain joins TRBV27 to TRBJ2-7; tentatively, D is TRBD2 (5 bases). This CDR3 has 13 residues. Germline V gene data show CDR1 as MNHEY and CDR2 as SMNVEV (reference sequence). The CDR3 region is CASSLFSGDEQYF. The CDR3 nucleotides read TGTGCCAGCAGCTTATTTTCCGGGGACGAGCAGTACTTC.